This TCR beta chain was obtained from a study of cytomegalovirus exposure and HLA in healthy donors. Points from the study as a whole: Researchers counted around 170 TCR beta chains as cytomegalovirus-associated. The likely origin of a cluster of highly shared sequence variants was a sequencing artifact.

PCR employed 60 Vbeta and 13 Jbeta primers. Sequencing was performed with immunoSEQ multiplex PCR; in TCRdb, only in-frame clones are kept and a portion is missing. Here the sample spans tens of thousands of clones, around three fifths being singletons. To note about this clone: Its antigen is unidentified.

CDR3 length: 15 residues. From germline, CDR1 is MNHNY and CDR2 SVGAGI (reference sequence). After removal of 6 bases from V and 2 bases from J, the junction contained 8 bases not matched to a gene. The sequenced sample consisted of PBMCs. The receptor comes from a boy between 10 and 17 years old in good health and CMV-seropositive. The chain links TRBV6-6 to TRBJ2-5; TRBD2 aligns across 8 bases. In nucleotides, the CDR3 is TGTGCCAGCAGCCTAACTAGCGGAGCTCAAGAGACCCAGTACTTC. Its translation is CASSLTSGAQETQYF.